This TCR beta chain was sequenced during a study of shared clonotypes between healthy human individuals. Overall study: The study enrolled a couple of women and a few men aged 18 to 49. Study-level results: Relative to memory subsets, naive subsets generally showed larger estimated richness.

As regards this clone: The target antigen is unknown.

Naive CD8 cells comprised CD45RO-negative, CCR7-positively selected cells, excluding terminally differentiated effector memory CD45RA+ cells. The protocol was immunoSEQ multiplex PCR, while the TCRdb copy is restricted to in-frame clones and leaves out a portion. The sample has about 2.1 million clones; over 85% are singletons. The CDR3 is 17 residues long. CDR1 is MDHEN and CDR2 is SYDVKM in the germline V gene. Trimming took 5 bases from V and 0 from J, leaving 20 bases between them. This receptor was obtained from a man aged 18 to 35 in good health. Some clones in this sample may be carry-over from other donors' samples. Material: naive CD8+ T cells from PBMCs. The V and J genes are TRBV28 and TRBJ2-7; D gene uncertain. CDR3 bases: TGTGCCAGCAGTCCCATCGACACCTCAATCTTCTCCTACGAGCAGTACTTC. It is translated as CASSPIDTSIFSYEQYF.